Listed below are T cell receptor beta chains from one sample, sequenced in a study of T-cell memory formation after mild COVID-19. MiXCR, applied by TCRdb to the 5' RACE reads, yields one record per CDR3 protein. The sample includes hundreds of thousands of distinct CDR3 sequences, 20% to 25% of them seen just once. Sequencing was carried out using PBMCs or a T cell subset sorted from them (not recorded which). The receptor source for this set is a man between 18 and 29 years old who had mild COVID-19 (a few samples of this study predate the infection). Cell type and time point are not known. CDR3s include the opening cysteine and the closing phenylalanine or tryptophan. Each record gives: J gene, V gene, clone size, D gene, CDR3 protein, CDR3 DNA. D genes are given only for firm matches. Size values are once, few and many counts, or a class for expanded clones, and some rows have none.

TRBJ2-5,TRBV4-2,few,-,CASSQERLAGAQYF,TGTGCCAGCAGCCAAGAACGACTGGCAGGGGCCCAGTACTTC
TRBJ1-6,TRBV6-6,-,TRBD1,CASSLQQGSPYNSPLHF,TGTGCCAGCAGTTTACAACAGGGGTCGCCCTATAATTCACCCCTCCACTTT
TRBJ1-2,TRBV2,many,-,CASSEQGGAYGYTF,TGTGCCAGCAGTGAACAGGGAGGAGCCTATGGCTACACCTTC
TRBJ1-2,TRBV4-3,few,-,CASSQGLAGHGYGYTF,TGCGCCAGCAGCCAAGGTCTCGCGGGACACGGCTATGGCTACACCTTC
TRBJ2-7,TRBV20-1,-,TRBD2,CSAKGASGGAGGSYEQYF,TGCAGTGCTAAAGGGGCTAGCGGGGGGGCCGGAGGATCCTACGAGCAGTACTTC
TRBJ2-1,TRBV20-1,-,TRBD2,CSARGEGWNEQFF,TGCAGTGCCCGAGGGGAGGGTTGGAATGAGCAGTTCTTC
TRBJ1-5,TRBV10-3,few,TRBD1,CAISRDSRNQPQHF,TGTGCCATCAGTCGGGACAGTAGGAATCAGCCCCAGCATTTT
TRBJ2-1,TRBV20-1,few,TRBD2,CSLSGGPRNEQFF,TGCAGCCTCTCGGGGGGGCCGAGAAATGAGCAGTTCTTC
TRBJ1-3,TRBV7-2,-,-,CASSSRGGSGNTIYF,TGTGCCAGCAGCTCCCGGGGGGGATCGGGAAACACCATATATTTT
TRBJ2-5,TRBV5-1,-,-,CASSFRDWKETQYF,TGCGCCAGCAGCTTCCGTGACTGGAAAGAGACCCAGTACTTC
TRBJ2-2,TRBV12-3/TRBV12-4,many,-,CASSLGASTGELFF,TGTGCCAGCAGTTTAGGTGCCAGCACCGGGGAGCTGTTTTTT
TRBJ2-5,TRBV25-1,few,TRBD2,CASSDPSSGGPQETQYF,TGTGCCAGCAGTGACCCCTCTAGCGGGGGGCCCCAAGAGACCCAGTACTTC
TRBJ2-2,TRBV12-3/TRBV12-4,many,-,CALGKGTGELFF,TGTGCCCTGGGAAAGGGGACCGGGGAGCTGTTTTTT
TRBJ2-7,TRBV30,few,-,CAWSARVGQRTYEQYF,TGTGCCTGGAGTGCACGCGTCGGTCAACGGACCTACGAGCAGTACTTC
TRBJ1-2,TRBV11-2,few,TRBD1,CASSQDRGGYGYTF,TGTGCCAGCAGCCAAGACAGGGGGGGCTATGGCTACACCTTC
TRBJ1-1,TRBV20-1,few,-,CSARDRRRGRGEAFF,TGCAGTGCTAGAGATCGGCGGCGAGGAAGAGGTGAAGCTTTCTTT
TRBJ1-6,TRBV2,-,-,CASSATDSYNSPLHF,TGTGCCAGCAGTGCCACCGACAGTTATAATTCACCCCTCCACTTT
TRBJ1-1,TRBV10-3,few,-,CAISGRGTTTEAFF,TGTGCCATTTCGGGTAGGGGTACGACCACTGAAGCTTTCTTT
TRBJ2-2,TRBV4-3,few,TRBD1,CASSRRRQGLAGELFF,TGCGCCAGCAGTCGGAGGAGACAGGGCCTCGCCGGGGAGCTGTTTTTT
TRBJ1-5,TRBV10-3,few,-,CAISVGINQPQHF,TGTGCCATCAGTGTTGGAATTAACCAGCCCCAGCATTTT
TRBJ1-1,TRBV5-1,few,-,CASSLVGVAEAFF,TGCGCCAGCAGCTTGGTGGGAGTCGCTGAAGCTTTCTTT
TRBJ2-1,TRBV3-1,-,-,CASSQGYRPGRTEQFF,TGTGCCAGCAGCCAAGGTTATCGCCCTGGCAGGACTGAGCAGTTCTTC
TRBJ2-3,TRBV5-1,-,-,CASSGGQHRTDTQYF,TGCGCCAGCAGCGGAGGACAGCACCGCACAGATACGCAGTATTTT
TRBJ2-5,TRBV6-6,-,TRBD2,CASTAYLAAQETQYF,TGTGCCAGCACCGCGTATCTAGCGGCCCAAGAGACCCAGTACTTC
TRBJ2-2,TRBV5-6,-,TRBD2,CASSHGAGGNTGELFF,TGTGCCAGCAGCCATGGGGCGGGGGGGAACACCGGGGAGCTGTTTTTT
TRBJ2-5,TRBV7-2,-,-,CASAQGYQETQYF,TGTGCCAGCGCACAGGGCTACCAAGAGACCCAGTACTTC
TRBJ2-3,TRBV7-9,-,TRBD1,CASTGQGDTDTQYF,TGTGCCAGCACGGGACAGGGGGACACAGATACGCAGTATTTT
TRBJ2-7,TRBV2,few,-,CASRPPGGYEQYF,TGTGCCAGCAGACCCCCTGGGGGCTACGAGCAGTACTTC
TRBJ2-7,TRBV20-1,-,-,CSARGTSYEQYF,TGCAGTGCTAGAGGCACCTCCTACGAGCAGTACTTC
TRBJ1-5,TRBV20-1,-,TRBD1,CSALIGTGGYNQPQHF,TGCAGTGCGTTAATCGGGACAGGGGGATACAATCAGCCCCAGCATTTT